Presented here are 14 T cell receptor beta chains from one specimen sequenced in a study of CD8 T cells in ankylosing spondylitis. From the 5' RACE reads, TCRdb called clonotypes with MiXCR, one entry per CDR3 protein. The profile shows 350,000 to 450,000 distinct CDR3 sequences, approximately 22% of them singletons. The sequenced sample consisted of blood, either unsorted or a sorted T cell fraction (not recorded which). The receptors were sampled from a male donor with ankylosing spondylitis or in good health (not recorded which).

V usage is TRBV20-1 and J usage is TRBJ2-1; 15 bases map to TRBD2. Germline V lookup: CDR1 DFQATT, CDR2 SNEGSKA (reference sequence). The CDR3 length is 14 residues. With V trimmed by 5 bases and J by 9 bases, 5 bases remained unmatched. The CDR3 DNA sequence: TGCAGTGCTCGGACTAGCGGGGGGGTGGTTGAGCAGTTCTTC. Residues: CSARTSGGVVEQFF.

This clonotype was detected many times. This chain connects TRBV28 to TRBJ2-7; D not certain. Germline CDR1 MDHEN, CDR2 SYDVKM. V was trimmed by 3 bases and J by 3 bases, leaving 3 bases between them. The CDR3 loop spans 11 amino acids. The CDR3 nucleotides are TGTGCCAGCAGTTTGATCTACGAGCAGTACTTC. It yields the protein CASSLIYEQYF.

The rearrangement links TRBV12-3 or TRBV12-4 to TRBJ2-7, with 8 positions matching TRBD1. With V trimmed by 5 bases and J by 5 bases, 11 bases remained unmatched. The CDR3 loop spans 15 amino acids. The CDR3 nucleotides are TGTGCCAGCAGTCCTTGGGACAGGAAAAGAAACGAGCAGTACTTC. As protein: CASSPWDRKRNEQYF.

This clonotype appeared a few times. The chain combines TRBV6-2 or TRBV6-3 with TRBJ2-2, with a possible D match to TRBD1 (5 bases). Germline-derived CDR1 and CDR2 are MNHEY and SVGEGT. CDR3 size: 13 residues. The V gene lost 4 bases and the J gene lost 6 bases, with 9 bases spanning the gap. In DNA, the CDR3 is TGTGCCAGCAGTTTCCTACAGGCCGGGGAGCTGTTTTTT. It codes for CASSFLQAGELFF.

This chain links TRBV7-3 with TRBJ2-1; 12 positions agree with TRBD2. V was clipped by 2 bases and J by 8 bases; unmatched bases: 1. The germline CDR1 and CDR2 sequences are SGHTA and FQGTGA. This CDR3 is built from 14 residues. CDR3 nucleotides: TGTGCCAGCAGCTTACTAGCGGGGGGGTATGAGCAGTTCTTC. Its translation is CASSLLAGGYEQFF.

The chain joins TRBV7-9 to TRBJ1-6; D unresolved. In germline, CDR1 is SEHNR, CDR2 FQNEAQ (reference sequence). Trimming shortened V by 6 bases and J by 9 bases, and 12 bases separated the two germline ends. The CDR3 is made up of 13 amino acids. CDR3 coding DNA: TGTGCCAGCAGGGGTGCGGGCGGTTCACCCCTCCACTTT. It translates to CASRGAGGSPLHF.

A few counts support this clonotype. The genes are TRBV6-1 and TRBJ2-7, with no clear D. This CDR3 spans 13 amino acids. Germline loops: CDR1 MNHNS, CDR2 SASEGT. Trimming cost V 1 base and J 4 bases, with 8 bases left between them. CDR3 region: CASSEGQRYEQYF. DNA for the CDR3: TGTGCCAGCAGTGAAGGTCAGAGATACGAGCAGTACTTC.

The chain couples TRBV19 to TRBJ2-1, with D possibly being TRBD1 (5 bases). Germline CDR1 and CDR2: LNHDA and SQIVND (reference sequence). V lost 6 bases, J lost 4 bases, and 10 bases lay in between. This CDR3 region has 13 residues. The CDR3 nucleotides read TGTGCCAGTAGCACGGACACGTACAATGAGCAGTTCTTC. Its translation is CASSTDTYNEQFF.

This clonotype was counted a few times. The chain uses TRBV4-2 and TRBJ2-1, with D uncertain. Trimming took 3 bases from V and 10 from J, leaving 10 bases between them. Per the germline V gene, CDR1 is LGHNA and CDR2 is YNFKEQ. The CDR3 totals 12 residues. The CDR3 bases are TGTGCCAGCAGCCAGACTGCGAAAGAGCAGTTCTTC. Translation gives CASSQTAKEQFF.

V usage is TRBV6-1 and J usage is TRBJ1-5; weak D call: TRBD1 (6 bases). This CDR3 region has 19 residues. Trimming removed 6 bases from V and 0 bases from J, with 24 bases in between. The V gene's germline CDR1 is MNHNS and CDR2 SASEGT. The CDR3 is CASSPNLGAHTYSNQPQHF. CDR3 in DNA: TGTGCCAGCAGCCCGAACCTGGGGGCTCACACTTATAGCAATCAGCCCCAGCATTTT.

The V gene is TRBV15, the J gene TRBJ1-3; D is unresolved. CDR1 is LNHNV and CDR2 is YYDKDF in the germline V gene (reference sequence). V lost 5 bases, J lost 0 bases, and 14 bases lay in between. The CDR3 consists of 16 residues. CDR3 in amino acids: CATSSRDTSSGNTIYF. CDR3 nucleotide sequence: TGTGCCACCAGCTCGAGAGACACGAGCTCTGGAAACACCATATATTTT.

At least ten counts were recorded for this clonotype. For the CDR3, the DNA is TGTGCCAGCAGCCAATACAACCGTAGCTACGAGCAGTACTTC. Translated, it gives CASSQYNRSYEQYF. The rearrangement joins TRBV3-1 to TRBJ2-7, with D hard to call. The CDR3 consists of 14 residues. CDR1 and CDR2 (germline): LGHDT, YNNKEL (reference sequence). V shed 2 bases and J shed 3 bases, with 11 bases lying between them.

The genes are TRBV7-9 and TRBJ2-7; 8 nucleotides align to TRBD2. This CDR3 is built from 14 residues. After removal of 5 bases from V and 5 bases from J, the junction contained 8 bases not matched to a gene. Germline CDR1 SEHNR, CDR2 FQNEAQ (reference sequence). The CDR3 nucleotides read TGTGCCAGCAGCAACCGACTAGCGTACCACGAGCAGTACTTC. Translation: CASSNRLAYHEQYF.

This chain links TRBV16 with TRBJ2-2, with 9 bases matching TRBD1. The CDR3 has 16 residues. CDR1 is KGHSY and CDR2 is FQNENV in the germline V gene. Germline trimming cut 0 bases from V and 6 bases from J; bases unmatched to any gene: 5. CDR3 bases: TGTGCCAGCAGCCAATCAAGGACAGGGGCAGCCGGGGAGCTGTTTTTT. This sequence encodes CASSQSRTGAAGELFF.